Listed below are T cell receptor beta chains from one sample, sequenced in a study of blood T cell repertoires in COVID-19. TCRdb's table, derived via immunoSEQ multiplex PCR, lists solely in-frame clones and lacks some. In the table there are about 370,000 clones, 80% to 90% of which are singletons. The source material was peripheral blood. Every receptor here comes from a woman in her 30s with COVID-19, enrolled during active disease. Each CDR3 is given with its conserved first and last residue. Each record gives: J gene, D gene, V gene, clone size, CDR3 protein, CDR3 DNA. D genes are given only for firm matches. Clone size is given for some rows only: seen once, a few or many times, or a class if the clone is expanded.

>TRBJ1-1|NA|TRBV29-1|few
CSVVRGNTEAFF
TGCAGCGTTGTAAGGGGGAACACTGAAGCTTTCTTT
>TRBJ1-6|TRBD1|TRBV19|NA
CATTGQYNSPLHF
TGTGCCACCACGGGACAGTATAATTCACCCCTCCACTTT
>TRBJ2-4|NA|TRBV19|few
CASSIERQHIQYF
TGTGCCAGTAGTATTGAGCGGCAACACATTCAGTACTTC
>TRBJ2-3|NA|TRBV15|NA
CATSATGIDTQYF
TGTGCCACCAGCGCAACAGGGATAGATACGCAGTATTTT
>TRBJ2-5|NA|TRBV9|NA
CASSVGLASYGETQYF
TGTGCCAGCAGCGTTGGTCTAGCGAGCTACGGAGAGACCCAGTACTTC
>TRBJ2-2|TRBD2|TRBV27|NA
CASSSRALAGNTGELFF
TGTGCCAGCAGTTCCCGCGCACTAGCGGGGAACACCGGGGAGCTGTTTTTT
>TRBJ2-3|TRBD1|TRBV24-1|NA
CATSDPGTDHTDTQYF
TGTGCCACCAGTGACCCCGGGACAGACCACACAGATACGCAGTATTTT
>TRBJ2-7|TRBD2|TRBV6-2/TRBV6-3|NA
CASSRTSPEQYF
TGTGCCAGCAGTCGGACTAGCCCCGAGCAGTACTTC
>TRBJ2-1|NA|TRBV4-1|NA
CASSHSNAGRGRRDYNEQFF
TGCGCCAGCAGCCACTCGAATGCTGGTCGGGGAAGGAGAGACTACAATGAGCAGTTCTTC
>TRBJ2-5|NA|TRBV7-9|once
CASSQGQWGETQYF
TGTGCCAGCAGCCAAGGACAGTGGGGGGAGACCCAGTACTTC
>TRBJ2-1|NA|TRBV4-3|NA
CASSQDPGRSYNEQFF
TGCGCCAGCAGCCAAGATCCTGGCCGCTCCTACAATGAGCAGTTCTTC
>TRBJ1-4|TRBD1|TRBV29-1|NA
CSARTGTTNEKLFF
TGCAGCGCCAGGACAGGCACAACGAATGAAAAACTGTTTTTT
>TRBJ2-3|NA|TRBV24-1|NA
CATSDSTYSPTDTQYF
TGTGCCACCAGTGATTCTACCTATTCCCCCACAGATACGCAGTATTTT
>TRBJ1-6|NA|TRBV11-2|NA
CASSSSSDGYNSPLHF
TGTGCCAGCAGCTCCTCCTCCGACGGGTATAATTCACCCCTCCACTTT
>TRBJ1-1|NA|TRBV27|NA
CASSLWAGRAADTEAFF
TGTGCCAGCAGTTTATGGGCAGGCAGGGCGGCCGACACTGAAGCTTTCTTT
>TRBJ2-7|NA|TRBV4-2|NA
CASSQDRGFSVSADEQYF
TGTGCCAGCAGCCAAGATCGCGGGTTCAGCGTGAGTGCCGACGAGCAGTACTTC
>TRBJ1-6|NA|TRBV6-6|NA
CASSYGGGAYNSPLHF
TGTGCCAGCAGTTACGGCGGAGGCGCCTATAATTCACCCCTCCACTTT
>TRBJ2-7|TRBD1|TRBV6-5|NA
CASRGTVVPYEQYF
TGTGCCAGCAGAGGGACAGTAGTACCCTACGAGCAGTACTTC
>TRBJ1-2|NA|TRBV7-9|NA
CASRYGGYGYTF
TGTGCCAGCCGATATGGAGGCTATGGCTACACCTTC
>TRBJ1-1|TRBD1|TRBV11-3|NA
CASSLDRGGEAFF
TGTGCCAGCAGCTTGGACAGGGGCGGGGAAGCTTTCTTT
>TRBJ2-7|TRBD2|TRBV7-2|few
CASSAHGGRYEQYF
TGTGCCAGCAGCGCACACGGGGGGAGATACGAGCAGTACTTC
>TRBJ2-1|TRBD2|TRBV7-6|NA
CASSALAGGFYNEQFF
TGTGCCAGCAGCGCCTTAGCGGGGGGCTTCTACAATGAGCAGTTCTTC
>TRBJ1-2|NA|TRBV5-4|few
CASSEGGQTFYGYTF
TGTGCCAGCAGCGAAGGCGGACAGACTTTCTATGGCTACACCTTC
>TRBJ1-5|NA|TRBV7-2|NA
CASSSYGHLYSNQPQHF
TGTGCCAGCAGCTCCTACGGACACCTGTATAGCAATCAGCCCCAGCATTTT
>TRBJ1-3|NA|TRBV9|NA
CASSVDPGALSGNTIYF
TGTGCCAGCAGCGTCGATCCAGGGGCCCTCTCTGGAAACACCATATATTTT
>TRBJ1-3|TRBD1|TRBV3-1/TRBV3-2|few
CASSHGQGAISGNTIYF
TGTGCCAGCAGCCACGGACAGGGGGCGATCTCTGGAAACACCATATATTTT
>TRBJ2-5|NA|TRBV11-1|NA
CASSLKPGYLGETQYF
TGTGCCAGCAGCTTAAAGCCAGGGTATTTGGGAGAGACCCAGTACTTC
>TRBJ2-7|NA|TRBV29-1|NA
CSVPSTDSYEQYF
TGCAGCGTACCTTCGACAGACTCCTACGAGCAGTACTTC
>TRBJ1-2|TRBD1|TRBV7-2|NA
CASSPPTGVHYGYTF
TGTGCCAGCAGCCCCCCCACAGGGGTCCACTATGGCTACACCTTC
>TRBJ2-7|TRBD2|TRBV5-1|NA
CASSSGRLAGAYEQYF
TGCGCCAGCAGCTCCGGGAGGCTAGCGGGGGCCTACGAGCAGTACTTC
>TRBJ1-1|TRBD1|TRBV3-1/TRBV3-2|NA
CASSQDKRDRGLSCTEAFF
TGTGCCAGCAGCCAAGACAAGAGGGACAGGGGCTTGTCTTGCACTGAAGCTTTCTTT
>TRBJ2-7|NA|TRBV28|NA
CASSNRREQYF
TGTGCCAGCAGTAACAGAAGAGAGCAGTACTTC
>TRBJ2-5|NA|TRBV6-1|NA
CASSESGGVVKTQYF
TGTGCCAGCAGTGAGTCCGGGGGAGTTGTAAAGACCCAGTACTTC
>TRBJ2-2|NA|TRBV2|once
CASTDLGVNTGELFF
TGTGCCAGCACCGACCTCGGGGTGAACACCGGGGAGCTGTTTTTT